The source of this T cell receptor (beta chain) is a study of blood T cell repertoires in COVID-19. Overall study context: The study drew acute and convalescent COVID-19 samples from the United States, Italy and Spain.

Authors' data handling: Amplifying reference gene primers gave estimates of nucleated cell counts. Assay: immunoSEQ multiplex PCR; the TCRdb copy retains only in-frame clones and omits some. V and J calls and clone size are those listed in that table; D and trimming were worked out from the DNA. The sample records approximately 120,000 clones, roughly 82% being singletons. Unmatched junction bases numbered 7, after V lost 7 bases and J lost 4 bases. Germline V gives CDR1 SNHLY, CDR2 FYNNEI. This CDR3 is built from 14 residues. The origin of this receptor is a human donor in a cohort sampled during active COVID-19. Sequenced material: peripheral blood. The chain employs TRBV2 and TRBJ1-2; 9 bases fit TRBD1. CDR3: CASNGQGTIYGYTF. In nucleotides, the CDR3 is TGTGCCAGCAACGGACAGGGGACGATCTATGGCTACACCTTC.